This T cell receptor (beta chain) was captured in a study of CD8 T cells in Susac syndrome (dated by TCRdb to the late 2010s). General notes on the study: Among the sequenced Susac syndrome patients, more than five had clinically active disease and eight were in clinical remission. Repertoire sequencing was used to test whether CD8+ T cell activation and differentiation in Susac syndrome was antigen driven. At blood withdrawal, Susac syndrome patients were therapy-naive, treated with corticosteroids (with IVIg additionally given to some), or treated with IVIg alone.

Peripheral blood CD8+ and CD4+ T cells from healthy donors, Susac syndrome patients and multiple sclerosis patients were profiled using high-throughput TCR beta sequencing. Recently defined diagnostic criteria for definite or probable disease were met by the Susac syndrome patients. CD8+ TEMRA cells were enriched by FACS, while bulk CD8+ and CD4+ T cells were purified by magnetic negative isolation. Blood was collected in EDTA tubes and processed within 24 hours, with PBMCs isolated through density gradient centrifugation. PBMCs intended for TCR sequencing were cryopreserved in liquid nitrogen and were subsequently thawed in a 37 degrees C water bath. Purity of sorted or isolated CD4+, CD8+ and CD8+ TEMRA cells was at least 90%. RNA was extracted with the RNeasy kit and about 0.45 to 1 ug was reverse transcribed using random hexamers. The immunoSEQ multiplex PCR assay, covering 54 Vbeta and 13 Jbeta segments, was used to amplify TCR beta CDR3 regions. PCR amplification bias was corrected by using a synthetic template baseline for primer optimization and computational correction. In the original analysis: Reads were annotated to V, D and J genes per IMGT and analyzed with immunoSEQ Analyzer, keeping only productive sequences. Clonality was computed as one minus Shannon entropy normalized by log2 of the number of productive unique sequences. Public and private clones were assessed among the 100 most prevalent clones of each patient and control. A clone was defined as Susac-specific if it was absent from the healthy and MS cohorts, from over 1,000 published viral clones and from other ImmuneACCESS disease sequences. In TCRdb, the public reads were trimmed at Q25 with fastp and aligned with MiXCR, with productive beta chains retained. Entries are consolidated by CDR3 protein sequence, retaining the most common genes and DNA. The V and J calls and clone size are TCRdb's, not the authors'. Within this sample are about 150,000 distinct CDR3 sequences, with approximately 95% of them counted one time only. The top ten clones comprise 0.15% to 0.2% of the sample.

What the work shows at the level of the full study, not this receptor alone: In the CD4+ T cell repertoire of Susac syndrome patients, clonal expansion was not detected. The number of individuals in the TCR sequencing and HLA analysis was recognized as being relatively small.

Deletion took 6 bases off V and 5 bases off J, with a span of 14 bases between the germline ends. Per the germline V gene (reference sequence), DFQATT is the CDR1 and SNEGSKA is the CDR2. The CDR3 sequence holds 12 residues, the cysteine and phenylalanine included. Only the CDR3 portion is preserved as DNA: 36 bases, with reading frame beginning at the first base. As regards this clonotype: It has no known antigen specificity. No clone much larger than this one lies a single base away; base qualities are absent.

This sequence originates from a human donor with Susac syndrome. This chain is built from TRBV20-1 and TRBJ2-7; the D gene lacks a confident call. The specimen was CD4+ T cells from PBMCs. The sequenced DNA is TGCAGTGCCGCCCAAAAAAGAAACGAGCAGTACTTC. Translation gives CSAAQKRNEQYF.